The 19 T cell receptor beta chains presented below share a single source sample, sequenced in a study of response to subunit inactivated influenza vaccine (dated by TCRdb to the late 2010s). Receptor libraries were prepared by RT-PCR. Sequencing instrument: Illumina HiSeq 2500. The public reads were reanalyzed by TCRdb: fastp trimming at Q25, MiXCR alignment, in-frame beta chains only. Rows matching on CDR3 protein sequence are summarized as one entry with the most common DNA and genes. The sample table records 450,000 to 600,000 distinct CDR3 sequences; 7.5% to 8.5% of these occur just once. Together, the top ten hold 13% of the sample. The sequencing here drew on PBMCs from blood, taken 23 months after vaccination. These TCRs come from a man between 50 and 75 years old who received an inactivated influenza vaccine. Donor details come from another sample of the same person, matched by shared clones.

V and J are TRBV20-1 and TRBJ1-5; no reliable D call. V was shortened by 3 bases and J by 2 bases, with 17 bases between the two germline ends. Germline assignment: CDR1 DFQATT and CDR2 SNEGSKA (reference sequence). This CDR3 is built from 16 residues. CDR3 DNA: TGCAGTGCTAGGGCCCAGGAGAGGTTTGGCAATCAGCCCCAGCATTTT. Its translation: CSARAQERFGNQPQHF.

This clonotype was detected many times. The chain has TRBV6-1 and TRBJ2-5; 7 nucleotides line up with TRBD2. V shed 6 bases and J 1 base; nucleotides not matched to a gene: 11. Germline V gene data show CDR1 as MNHNS and CDR2 as SASEGT. CDR3 size: 16 residues. The CDR3 DNA is TGTGCCAGCAGCCCCGAAGGGGAGGGTTTCCAAGAGACCCAGTACTTC. This gives the protein CASSPEGEGFQETQYF.

This clonotype was counted between two and nine times. The CDR3 reads CASSLEDVIYNEQFF. The CDR3 DNA is TGTGCCAGCAGCTTGGAGGATGTTATCTACAATGAGCAGTTCTTC. The chain recombines TRBV5-5 with TRBJ2-1; D not resolved. The CDR3 totals 15 residues. V gave up 0 bases and J gave up 3 bases, with 10 bases separating them. From germline, CDR1 is SGHKS and CDR2 YYEKEE (reference sequence).

This clonotype was seen a few times. The chain recombines TRBV10-3 with TRBJ2-7; TRBD1 agrees at 8 bases. Germline V gene lookup returns CDR1 ENHRY and CDR2 SYGVKD. V lost 6 bases, J lost 3 bases, and 13 bases stayed unmatched. The CDR3 runs to 16 residues. The DNA of the CDR3 is TGTGCCATCAGCAAAAGTACCGGGACAGGTAACTACGAGCAGTACTTC. Translating gives CAISKSTGTGNYEQYF.

On this clonotype: With a much larger clone just one base away, this may be a read error. The genes are TRBV29-1 and TRBJ2-7; D tentatively fits TRBD1 or TRBD2 (5 bases each). CDR1 and CDR2 (germline): SQVTM, ANQGSEA. V was pared by 4 bases and J by 2 bases, with 15 bases between. The CDR3 length is 14 residues. CDR3 sequence (DNA): TGCAGCGTTGGAGGACGACAGAGGGCCTACGAGCAGTACTTC. Translating gives CSVGGRQRAYEQYF.

This clonotype was seen a handful of times. This CDR3 reads CASSYLPGRDYEQYF. CDR3 coding DNA: TGTGCCAGCAGTTACTTACCGGGACGGGACTACGAGCAGTACTTC. The rearrangement joins TRBV6-5 to TRBJ2-7; tentatively, D is TRBD1 or TRBD2 (5 bases each). The germline gives CDR1 MNHEY, CDR2 SVGAGI. The ends were cut back, 1 base at V and 3 bases at J, with 13 bases in the middle. This CDR3 comprises 15 residues.

This clonotype was detected only a few times. The chain combines TRBV5-1 with TRBJ2-2, with 8 positions matching TRBD1. The CDR3 has 14 residues. Germline CDR1 and CDR2: SGHRS and YFSETQ. Losses at the gene ends were 4 bases for V and 5 bases for J; bases not matched to a gene: 4. CDR3: CASSAGGLTGELFF. CDR3 in DNA: TGCGCCAGCAGCGCAGGGGGCTTGACCGGGGAGCTGTTTTTT. The whole variable domain, remainder taken from reference TRBV5-1 and TRBJ2-2, is KAGVTQTPRYLIKTRGQQVTLSCSPISGHRSVSWYQQTPGQGLQFLFEYFSETQRNKGNFPGRFSGRQFSNSRSEMNVSTLELGDSALYLCASSAGGLTGELFFGEGSRLTVL.

The CDR3 nucleotides read TGCGCCAGCAGCTATACTTCGCCGGGACAGGGATCACCCCTCCACTTT. Its protein is CASSYTSPGQGSPLHF. The chain uses TRBV5-1 and TRBJ1-6; TRBD1 aligns across 9 bases. The CDR3 contains 16 residues. Trimming took 3 bases from V and 10 from J; bases not matched to a gene: 11. Germline V gene sequence: CDR1 SGHRS, CDR2 YFSETQ.

This clonotype was detected only a few times. The chain joins TRBV5-4 to TRBJ2-3, with 9 bases matching TRBD2. V lost 1 base to trimming and J lost 1 base; unmatched junction nucleotides: 4. CDR1 SGHNT and CDR2 YYREEE come from the germline V gene (reference sequence). This CDR3 is built from 16 residues. CDR3 nucleotide sequence: TGTGCCAGCAGCTTGCGTGCGGGGGGGGGCACAGATACGCAGTATTTT. It specifies CASSLRAGGGTDTQYF.

The chain employs TRBV7-8 and TRBJ1-6, with 10 bases matching TRBD1. J gave up 7 bases and V 2 bases, and 8 bases lay outside the gene matches. The CDR3 spans 17 residues. In germline, CDR1 is SGHVS, CDR2 FQNEAQ. CDR3 sequence: CASSLPKGQGLNSPLHF. DNA for the CDR3: TGTGCCAGCAGCTTACCGAAGGGACAGGGGTTGAATTCACCCCTCCACTTT.

This clonotype was seen more than once but under ten times. This chain joins TRBV7-2 and TRBJ2-1, with a possible D match to TRBD2 (6 bases). The CDR3 has 13 residues. The ends were cut back, 4 bases at V and 14 bases at J, with 18 bases in the middle. CDR1 and CDR2 from the germline V gene are SGHTA and FQGNSA. CDR3 protein: CASSSVPGGAEFF. CDR3 coding DNA: TGTGCCAGCAGCTCCGTACCCGGGGGAGCTGAGTTCTTC. The variable domain in full, completed from reference TRBV7-2 and TRBJ2-1, reads GAGVSQSPSNKVTEKGKDVELRCDPISGHTALYWYRQSLGQGLEFLIYFQGNSAPDKSGLPSDRFSAERTGGSVSTLTIQRTQQEDSAVYLCASSSVPGGAEFFGPGTRLTVL.

This clonotype was seen at least ten times. The genes are TRBV6-1 and TRBJ2-3; D could derive from TRBD1 or TRBD2 (6 bases each). V lost 6 bases and J 5 bases, leaving 18 bases between the germline ends. Germline V CDR1 and CDR2: MNHNS, SASEGT. The CDR3 sequence is 15 residues long. For the CDR3, the DNA is TGTGCCAGCAGCCACATGGGGGGCGCGGTAGATACGCAGTATTTT. Residues: CASSHMGGAVDTQYF.

This clonotype has a count of ten or more. The CDR3 sequence is CASSLGAEGEQFF. The CDR3 coding sequence is TGTGCCAGCAGCCTCGGGGCAGAGGGTGAGCAGTTCTTC. The chain is built from TRBV11-1 and TRBJ2-1; D is possibly TRBD1 or TRBD2 (5 bases each). Germline V gene sequence: CDR1 SGHAT, CDR2 FQDESV (reference sequence). There are 13 residues in the CDR3. The ends were cut back, 5 bases at V and 9 bases at J, with 14 bases in the middle.

This clonotype has only a few counts. J is TRBJ2-7 and V is TRBV10-3; TRBD2 aligns across 10 bases. The CDR3 contains 13 residues. Per the germline V gene, CDR1 is ENHRY and CDR2 is SYGVKD. V shed 10 bases, J shed 5 bases, and the junction held 8 bases outside the gene matches. CDR3 sequence reads: CATGVAGGNEQYF. The CDR3, as DNA: TGTGCCACTGGGGTAGCGGGGGGTAACGAGCAGTACTTC.

The V gene is TRBV4-3, the J gene TRBJ1-3; 7 bases align to TRBD1. The CDR3 contains 17 residues. Trimming removed 3 bases from V and 2 bases from J; junction bases left unmatched: 10. Germline assignment: CDR1 LGHNA and CDR2 YSLEER. The CDR3, as DNA: TGCGCCAGCAGCCAGGGGGTTGGGACAGCGACTGGAAACACCATATATTTT. As protein: CASSQGVGTATGNTIYF.

The sample holds many counts of this clonotype. The V gene is TRBV5-1, the J gene TRBJ1-1, with TRBD1 matching 7 bases. V trimming: 4 bases; J trimming: 12 bases; junction bases outside the gene matches: 9. The CDR3 contains 12 residues. Germline assignment: CDR1 SGHRS and CDR2 YFSETQ. CDR3 amino acids: CASSGDSPIPFF. The CDR3 bases are TGCGCCAGCAGCGGGGACAGTCCGATCCCTTTCTTT.

This clonotype was detected many times. The chain recombines TRBV11-1 with TRBJ2-3; D is perhaps TRBD2 (6 bases). V was pared by 2 bases and J by 5 bases, with 17 bases between. Germline lookup yields CDR1 SGHAT and CDR2 FQDESV (reference sequence). The CDR3 sequence is 16 residues long. The CDR3 DNA is TGTGCCAGCAGCTTAAAGCGCGTCCTAGCGATAGATACGCAGTATTTT. It yields the protein CASSLKRVLAIDTQYF.

The CDR3 region is CASSQPSGGHYEQYF. CDR3 coding DNA: TGTGCCAGCAGCCAACCTAGCGGGGGGCACTACGAGCAGTACTTC. The gene calls are TRBV3-1 and TRBJ2-7; TRBD2 agrees at 11 bases. The germline V gene has CDR1 LGHDT and CDR2 YNNKEL (reference sequence). The ends lost 2 bases at V and 3 bases at J; junction bases unmatched: 3. The CDR3 totals 15 residues.

This clonotype was seen a few times. The chain carries TRBV7-9 and TRBJ2-7, with TRBD1 matching 7 bases. Germline V lookup: CDR1 SEHNR, CDR2 FQNEAQ (reference sequence). The CDR3 has 14 amino acids. Trimming took 2 bases from V and 2 from J; bases not matched to a gene: 3. The CDR3, as DNA: TGTGCCAGCAGCTTACTGGGACAGACCTACGAGCAGTACTTC. It yields the protein CASSLLGQTYEQYF.